This TCR beta chain came from a study of T cell repertoires in cytomegalovirus infection. Across the whole study: Recently identified HLA-C-restricted CMV epitopes were used, and well-studied HLA-B-restricted CMV epitopes were used as well. Based on public TCR beta signatures, there were indications of CMV infection and of a matching HLA type.

Findings and limits, study-wide: What dominated the ex vivo response were HLA-C-restricted CMV-specific TCR beta clonotypes. Individuals carrying CMV plus the relevant HLA were identified by cumulative frequency of public TCR beta families.

A single record per CDR3 protein comes from TCRdb applying MiXCR to the reads. The sample includes fewer than 1,000,000 distinct CDR3 sequences, around a third seen only once; the top ten take 11% to 15%. Trimming shortened V by 6 bases and J by 7 bases, and 18 bases separated the two germline ends. CDR3 length: 13 amino acids. Germline V gene sequence: CDR1 DFQATT, CDR2 SNEGSKA (reference sequence). As to this clonotype: Antigen specificity is unknown.

The source of this sequence is a human donor in good health (CMV status not recorded). Some clones in this sample may be carry-over from other donors' samples. V is TRBV20-1 and J is TRBJ1-2; weak D call: TRBD1 (5 bases). Source: cultured CD8+ T cells from PBMCs, taken from culture after CMV antigen stimulation. CDR3 loop: CSAPQVAGLGYTF. The CDR3 DNA is TGCAGTGCCCCCCAGGTGGCAGGGCTTGGCTACACCTTC.